This TCR beta chain was identified in a study of cytomegalovirus exposure and HLA in healthy donors. Germline CDR1 is SGHTA and CDR2 is FQGTGA. CDR3 length equals 15 residues. V lost 2 bases, J lost 2 bases, and 4 bases stayed unmatched. The PCR contained 60 Vbeta and 13 Jbeta primers. The table came from immunoSEQ multiplex PCR; TCRdb's copy has only in-frame clones and leaves some out. The sample holds about 300,000 clones; 86% are singletons and the top ten take roughly 4%. The TCR was taken from a middle-aged man in good health and CMV-seropositive. V usage is TRBV7-3 and J usage is TRBJ2-7; 9 bases align to TRBD2. Sequenced sample: PBMCs. CDR3 protein: CASSLGASGTYEQYF. The CDR3 region has the DNA TGTGCCAGCAGCTTAGGGGCTAGCGGGACCTACGAGCAGTACTTC.